These 28 T cell receptor beta chains were all obtained from the same sample, sequenced in a study of blood T cell repertoires in COVID-19. Produced via immunoSEQ multiplex PCR; TCRdb's table is partial and in-frame only. The repertoire consists of 350,000 or so clones, with under 95% occurring once and the leading ten covering under 20%. What was sequenced was PBMCs or T cells enriched from blood (not recorded which). The receptors shown here come from a woman aged 25 to 39 who had recovered from COVID-19.

The chain carries TRBV15 and TRBJ1-2, with D uncertain. The ends were cut back, 0 bases at V and 4 bases at J, with 9 bases in the middle. Germline-derived CDR1 and CDR2 are LNHNV and YYDKDF (reference sequence). The CDR3 loop spans 14 amino acids. The CDR3 protein is CATSRDQEAYGYTF. DNA for the CDR3: TGTGCCACCAGCAGAGATCAGGAGGCCTATGGCTACACCTTC.

V is TRBV19 and J is TRBJ1-2, with 10 bases fitting TRBD1. Germline trimming cut 9 bases from V and 8 bases from J; bases unmatched to any gene: 12. Germline V gene data show CDR1 as LNHDA and CDR2 as SQIVND (reference sequence). The CDR3 totals 14 residues. Here the CDR3 DNA reads TGTGCCAGCCGCGAGACAGGGGGCTTTGGGGGCTACACCTTC. Translation gives CASRETGGFGGYTF.

The rearrangement uses TRBV13 and TRBJ2-3, with unresolved D. V was pared by 4 bases and J by 3 bases, with 5 bases between. The length of the CDR3 is 12 residues. CDR1 PRHDT and CDR2 FYEKMQ come from the germline V gene (reference sequence). CDR3 residues: CASSYGTDTQYF. CDR3 nucleotide sequence: TGTGCCAGCAGCTACGGGACAGATACGCAGTATTTT. The full variable domain, with the rest looked up from reference TRBV13 and TRBJ2-3, is AAGVIQSPRHLIKEKRETATLKCYPIPRHDTVYWYQQGPGQDPQFLISFYEKMQSDKGSIPDRFSAQQFSDYHSELNMSSLELGDSALYFCASSYGTDTQYFGPGTRLTVL.

The chain has TRBV29-1 and TRBJ2-7, with a possible D match to TRBD2 (5 bases). Germline V gene data show CDR1 as SQVTM and CDR2 as ANQGSEA. This CDR3 has 13 amino acids. V lost 3 bases to trimming and J lost 0 bases, with 9 bases between them. CDR3 DNA: TGCAGCGTTGACGGGGTCGGCTCCTACGAGCAGTACTTC. Residues: CSVDGVGSYEQYF.

The count of this clone is one. In DNA form, the CDR3 reads TGTGCCAGCGGAACGGGGGGTTTTCGCACAGATACGCAGTATTTT. It yields the protein CASGTGGFRTDTQYF. This chain joins TRBV9 and TRBJ2-3; TRBD2 aligns across 7 bases. V lost 7 bases, J lost 1 base, and 9 bases stayed unmatched. Germline CDR1 and CDR2: SGDLS and YYNGEE. This CDR3 has 15 residues.

The chain has TRBV5-6 and TRBJ1-6, with 10 bases that match TRBD1. From germline, CDR1 is SGHDT and CDR2 YYEEEE. V gave up 4 bases and J gave up 9 bases; unmatched junction bases: 4. This CDR3 region has 14 residues. CDR3 in DNA: TGTGCCAGCAGCCTCGGACAGGGGGGTTCACCCCTCCACTTT. Amino acids: CASSLGQGGSPLHF.

This clone has only one observation. The chain joins TRBV24-1 to TRBJ2-1; tentative D call: TRBD2 (7 bases). V dropped 5 bases and J dropped 5 bases, with 24 bases sitting between them. CDR3 length: 18 amino acids. The germline CDR1 and CDR2 sequences are KGHDR and SFDVKD. The CDR3 here is CATSAPGLSGDKNNEQFF. The CDR3 DNA follows: TGTGCCACCAGTGCCCCGGGTCTAAGCGGGGACAAAAACAATGAGCAGTTCTTC.

This clone was found once. The V gene is TRBV12-3 or TRBV12-4, the J gene TRBJ2-5; D gene ambiguous. The CDR3 extends over 13 amino acids. V dropped 3 bases and J dropped 5 bases, with 10 bases sitting between them. The CDR3 DNA follows: TGTGCCAGCAGTTTGGTTGAGGTGGAGACCCAGTACTTC. This sequence encodes CASSLVEVETQYF.

The chain carries TRBV7-8 and TRBJ1-3, with 10 bases identical to TRBD1. Germline CDR1 SGHVS, CDR2 FQNEAQ. The CDR3 runs 22 residues. The V segment lost 0 bases and the J segment 0 bases; nucleotides outside the gene matches: 17. CDR3 nucleotide sequence: TGTGCCAGCAGCTTAGCGCTATTGGGACAGGGGCCCCAGGGTCACTCTGGAAACACCATATATTTT. As protein: CASSLALLGQGPQGHSGNTIYF.

V is TRBV29-1 and J is TRBJ1-1; a possible D gene is TRBD1 (5 bases). V lost 2 bases and J 5 bases, leaving 18 bases between the germline ends. This CDR3 region has 15 residues. CDR1 SQVTM and CDR2 ANQGSEA come from the germline V gene. The CDR3 spells CSVEFGNGGDTEAFF. CDR3 bases: TGCAGCGTTGAATTTGGGAATGGAGGGGATACTGAAGCTTTCTTT.

This rearrangement joins TRBV2 to TRBJ1-2; TRBD1 is a possible D gene (6 bases). Per the germline V gene, CDR1 is SNHLY and CDR2 is FYNNEI. The CDR3 is 15 amino acids. V was cut by 0 bases and J by 6 bases, with 14 bases left in between. The CDR3 DNA follows: TGTGCCAGCAGTGAAGCGCGTACAGGGCAGGATGGCTACACCTTC. As protein: CASSEARTGQDGYTF.

This chain links TRBV23-1 with TRBJ1-5; perhaps TRBD1 as D (6 bases). TRBV23-1 qualifies as an ORF whose function is uncertain. This CDR3 contains 18 residues. V was cut by 3 bases and J by 5 bases, with 23 bases left in between. The CDR3 sequence: CASSQRSRGRIPDQPQHF. The DNA of the CDR3 is TGCGCCAGCAGTCAGAGATCCAGGGGAAGGATTCCGGATCAGCCCCAGCATTTT.

The chain carries TRBV28 and TRBJ2-3, with D uncertain. Per germline, CDR1 MDHEN and CDR2 SYDVKM. The V end lost 4 bases, the J end lost 5 bases, and 7 bases lay between the germline ends. CDR3 length: 12 residues. CDR3 nucleotides: TGTGCCAGCAGTTCTGCGGTAGATACGCAGTATTTT. Translation gives CASSSAVDTQYF.

The rearrangement uses TRBV28 and TRBJ1-2, with D uncertain. The germline V and J ends were trimmed by 6 bases and 1 base, with 15 bases remaining between them. The CDR3 has 15 residues. Germline V gene data show CDR1 as MDHEN and CDR2 as SYDVKM. In DNA, the CDR3 is TGTGCCAGCAGCCTAGTCCTGTCCCGTAACTATGGCTACACCTTC. Translating it yields CASSLVLSRNYGYTF.

The rearrangement joins TRBV5-1 to TRBJ1-1; D ambiguous. Germline CDR1 SGHRS, CDR2 YFSETQ. This CDR3 region has 13 residues. The germline V and J ends were trimmed by 3 bases and 1 base, with 7 bases remaining between them. The CDR3 protein is CASSSAENTEAFF. CDR3 DNA: TGCGCCAGCAGCTCCGCGGAGAACACTGAAGCTTTCTTT. The full variable domain, completed using reference TRBV5-1 and TRBJ1-1, is KAGVTQTPRYLIKTRGQQVTLSCSPISGHRSVSWYQQTPGQGLQFLFEYFSETQRNKGNFPGRFSGRQFSNSRSEMNVSTLELGDSALYLCASSSAENTEAFFGQGTRLTVV.

This chain joins TRBV6-1 and TRBJ2-3, with 8 bases lining up with TRBD2. Germline V gene lookup returns CDR1 MNHNS and CDR2 SASEGT. This CDR3 comprises 17 residues. The junction had 10 bases not matched to a gene; V was cut back by 3 bases and J by 2 bases. The CDR3: CASSDGGGTSFTDTQYF. CDR3 sequence (DNA): TGTGCCAGCAGTGACGGCGGGGGGACTTCATTCACAGATACGCAGTATTTT.

The rearrangement joins TRBV28 to TRBJ2-1, with unresolved D. The CDR3 sequence is 10 residues long. Trimming took 8 bases from V and 5 from J, leaving 4 bases between them. Looked up from germline, CDR1 is MDHEN and CDR2 is SYDVKM. CDR3 in amino acids: CASGDNEQFF. The CDR3, as DNA: TGTGCCAGCGGAGACAATGAGCAGTTCTTC.

The chain combines TRBV3-1 (or the pseudogene TRBV3-2) with TRBJ1-5; possibly TRBD1 for D (5 bases). Trimming took 3 bases from V and 7 from J, leaving 10 bases between them. This CDR3 has 13 residues. CDR1 and CDR2 from the germline V gene are LGHDT and YNNKEL (reference sequence). CDR3 DNA: TGTGCCAGCAGCCAGGGGCAGAGGCAGCCCCAGCATTTT. Amino acid sequence: CASSQGQRQPQHF.

V and J are TRBV3-1 (or the pseudogene TRBV3-2) and TRBJ1-2; the match to TRBD1 covers 7 bases. Trimming removed 0 bases from V and 7 bases from J; junction bases left unmatched: 5. Germline V gene lookup returns CDR1 LGHDT and CDR2 YNNKEL (reference sequence). The CDR3 extends over 14 amino acids. CDR3 loop: CASSQERQGGGYTF. The CDR3 DNA sequence: TGTGCCAGCAGCCAAGAGCGTCAGGGGGGTGGCTACACCTTC.

There are a few counts of this clone. The genes are TRBV28 and TRBJ2-1; D not resolved. CDR3 length: 13 residues. Germline CDR1 reads MDHEN; CDR2 reads SYDVKM. With 6 bases removed from V and 7 bases from J, the gap between germline ends came to 13 bases. CDR3 residues: CASRLSGENEQFF. The CDR3 DNA sequence: TGTGCCAGCAGGCTTTCCGGTGAAAATGAGCAGTTCTTC. Filled out from reference TRBV28 and TRBJ2-1, the complete variable domain reads DVKVTQSSRYLVKRTGEKVFLECVQDMDHENMFWYRQDPGLGLRLIYFSYDVKMKEKGDIPEGYSVSREKKERFSLILESASTNQTSMYLCASRLSGENEQFFGPGTRLTVL.

This chain joins TRBV9 and TRBJ2-1; 8 bases match TRBD2. Germline CDR1 is SGDLS and CDR2 is YYNGEE. The trim removed 0 bases at V and 3 bases at J, leaving 5 bases unmatched. CDR3 length: 16 amino acids. The DNA for the CDR3 is TGTGCCAGCAGCGTAGCTGCGGGAGGAGGCTACAATGAGCAGTTCTTC. It encodes CASSVAAGGGYNEQFF.

This chain joins TRBV25-1 and TRBJ2-1; D possibly corresponds to TRBD2 (5 bases). The ends were cut back, 6 bases at V and 6 bases at J, with 9 bases in the middle. CDR1 MGHDK and CDR2 SYGVNS come from the germline V gene. The CDR3 length is 12 residues. Here the CDR3 reads CASRAGGNEQFF. In DNA form, the CDR3 reads TGTGCCAGCAGGGCGGGTGGCAATGAGCAGTTCTTC. The full variable domain, in which reference TRBV25-1 and TRBJ2-1 provide the parts outside the CDR3, is EADIYQTPRYLVIGTGKKITLECSQTMGHDKMYWYQQDPGMELHLIHYSYGVNSTEKGDLSSESTVSRIRTEHFPLTLESARPSHTSQYLCASRAGGNEQFFGPGTRLTVL.

J is TRBJ2-3 and V is TRBV7-2; no reliable D call. This CDR3 comprises 14 residues. Per germline, CDR1 SGHTA and CDR2 FQGNSA. The V end lost 2 bases, the J end lost 1 base, and 7 bases lay between the germline ends. CDR3 sequence (DNA): TGTGCCAGCAGCTTATATTCGGGCACAGATACGCAGTATTTT. The encoded protein is CASSLYSGTDTQYF.

The chain combines TRBV11-3 with TRBJ1-5; D not certain. The CDR3 runs to 14 residues. V was cut by 4 bases and J by 7 bases, with 14 bases left in between. CDR1 is SGHNT and CDR2 is YENEEA in the germline V gene. The CDR3 DNA is TGTGCCAGCAGCTCCCGGAGGGTTGAACAGCCCCAGCATTTT. Protein product: CASSSRRVEQPQHF.

The CDR3: CASSAHTLGPDTQYF. The CDR3, as DNA: TGCGCCAGCAGCGCTCACACACTGGGGCCAGATACGCAGTATTTT. The chain is built from TRBV5-1 and TRBJ2-3; TRBD1 is a possible D gene (5 bases). The length of the CDR3 is 15 residues. The germline CDR1 and CDR2 sequences are SGHRS and YFSETQ. Trimming stripped 4 bases from V and 4 bases from J, with 16 bases between.

The chain recombines TRBV6-5 with TRBJ2-2, with TRBD2 matching 8 bases. CDR3 length equals 14 residues. Germline-derived CDR1 and CDR2 are MNHEY and SVGAGI. Trimming took 6 bases from V and 5 from J; bases not matched to a gene: 5. CDR3 bases: TGTGCCAGCAGCGCCCGGGGGGGGACCGGGGAGCTGTTTTTT. Translated: CASSARGGTGELFF.

There are a few counts of this clone. The chain has TRBV6-5 and TRBJ1-1; 9 positions agree with TRBD1. The CDR3 totals 14 residues. Germline CDR1 reads MNHEY; CDR2 reads SVGAGI. V lost 6 bases and J lost 4; bases outside the gene matches: 6. CDR3 in amino acids: CASRHGQGSTEAFF. CDR3 nucleotides: TGTGCCAGCAGACACGGACAGGGGTCCACTGAAGCTTTCTTT.

The V gene is TRBV12-3 or TRBV12-4, the J gene TRBJ1-5; D possibly corresponds to TRBD1 (6 bases). The CDR3 sequence is 12 residues long. V lost 6 bases to trimming and J lost 5 bases, with 8 bases between them. CDR3 nucleotides: TGTGCCAGCAGGTCAGGGGATCAGCCCCAGCATTTT. This codes for CASRSGDQPQHF.